These T cell receptor beta chains were read from a single sample in a study of identical twins. A single record per CDR3 protein comes from TCRdb applying MiXCR to the 5' RACE reads. The data contain roughly 1.6 million distinct CDR3 sequences, less than 35% of them seen just once; the ten biggest clones take up approximately 0.29%. The material sequenced was cord blood. The receptors originated from a newborn girl in good health. CDR3s include the opening cysteine and the closing phenylalanine or tryptophan. Each record gives: J gene, clone size, CDR3 length, V gene, D gene, CDR3 DNA, CDR3 protein. A D gene is named only where the DNA matches it firmly. Only some rows state a clone size, as once, few, many or a class for expanded clones.

J: TRBJ2-7; size: few; length: 16; V: TRBV4-2; D: TRBD2; DNA: TGTGCCAGCAGCCAAGATGCGAGCGGGAAGGCCTACGAGCAGTACTTC; CDR3: CASSQDASGKAYEQYF
J: TRBJ1-5; size: .; length: 15; V: TRBV28; D: TRBD1; DNA: TGTGCCAGCAGTCCCCAGGGGGAGGGCAATCAGCCCCAGCATTTT; CDR3: CASSPQGEGNQPQHF
J: TRBJ2-1; size: once; length: 15; V: TRBV7-2; D: .; DNA: TGTGCCAGCAGCTTAGGCCCAGCCTCCTACAATGAGCAGTTCTTC; CDR3: CASSLGPASYNEQFF
J: TRBJ2-7; size: .; length: 15; V: TRBV2; D: .; DNA: TGTGCCAGCAGTGAAAGGGGGACTCCCTACAATGAGCAGTACTTC; CDR3: CASSERGTPYNEQYF
J: TRBJ2-1; size: few; length: 14; V: TRBV24-1; D: TRBD2; DNA: TGTGCCACCAGTGACGGGACTAGACGACATGAGCAGTTCTTC; CDR3: CATSDGTRRHEQFF
J: TRBJ2-1; size: few; length: 15; V: TRBV6-1; D: .; DNA: TGTGCCAGCAACGTGGCGGCTAGGGTTGAGGGTGAGCAGTTCTTC; CDR3: CASNVAARVEGEQFF
J: TRBJ1-2; size: .; length: 16; V: TRBV6-5; D: TRBD1; DNA: TGTGCCAGCAGCCTAACTCGGGACAGGGGAAGCTATGGCTACACCTTC; CDR3: CASSLTRDRGSYGYTF
J: TRBJ1-6; size: .; length: 14; V: TRBV2; D: .; DNA: TGTGCCAGCAGTGAAGCTCCGGGACATTCACCCCTCCACTTT; CDR3: CASSEAPGHSPLHF
J: TRBJ1-2; size: .; length: 13; V: TRBV7-9; D: .; DNA: TGTGCCGGCCAAGAGACAGTAGGCTATGGCTACACCTTC; CDR3: CAGQETVGYGYTF
J: TRBJ1-5; size: .; length: 16; V: TRBV5-1; D: .; DNA: TGCGCCAGCAGCTTGGTAAGCCCGAACAGGGATCAGCCCCAGCATTTT; CDR3: CASSLVSPNRDQPQHF
J: TRBJ1-1; size: .; length: 12; V: TRBV30; D: .; DNA: TGTGCCTGGAGTTATATGAACACTGAAGCTTTCTTT; CDR3: CAWSYMNTEAFF
J: TRBJ1-2; size: .; length: 14; V: TRBV19; D: .; DNA: TGTGCCAGTAGTGTGGGGGTCGGTAACTATGGCTACACCTTC; CDR3: CASSVGVGNYGYTF
J: TRBJ2-1; size: few; length: 14; V: TRBV2; D: .; DNA: TGTGCCAGCATACGGGACCTTAAAAACAATGAGCAGTTCTTC; CDR3: CASIRDLKNNEQFF
J: TRBJ2-3; size: .; length: 17; V: TRBV28; D: TRBD2; DNA: TGTGCCAGCAGTTCTCTCCTGACTAGCGGGGGCACAGATACGCAGTATTTT; CDR3: CASSSLLTSGGTDTQYF
J: TRBJ1-5; size: few; length: 15; V: TRBV3-1; D: .; DNA: TGTGCCAGCAGCCAAGTTCCGGGCTACAATCAGCCCCAGCATTTT; CDR3: CASSQVPGYNQPQHF
J: TRBJ2-1; size: .; length: 15; V: TRBV12-3/TRBV12-4; D: TRBD2; DNA: TGTGCCAGCAGGGGACTAGCGGGAGAAATATATGAGCAGTTCTTC; CDR3: CASRGLAGEIYEQFF
J: TRBJ2-4; size: many; length: 15; V: TRBV29-1; D: .; DNA: TGCAGCGTTGAAGATGGGGAAAGAACCCAAAACATTCAGTACTTC; CDR3: CSVEDGERTQNIQYF
J: TRBJ2-7; size: few; length: 14; V: TRBV20-1; D: .; DNA: TGCAGTGCTAGAGATCGTCTAGCCTCCTACGAGCAGTACTTC; CDR3: CSARDRLASYEQYF
J: TRBJ2-5; size: .; length: 15; V: TRBV9; D: .; DNA: TGTGCCAGCAGCGTAGGTAGAGGGACAAAAGAGACCCAGTACTTC; CDR3: CASSVGRGTKETQYF
J: TRBJ2-3; size: few; length: 17; V: TRBV20-1; D: TRBD2; DNA: TGCAGTGCTAGAGATCCCGCGGGGACTAGCGGGGGGCATACGCAGTATTTT; CDR3: CSARDPAGTSGGHTQYF
J: TRBJ2-7; size: few; length: 14; V: TRBV11-2; D: .; DNA: TGTGCCAGCAGCCCCCGGATCCTAGCCTACGAGCAGTACTTC; CDR3: CASSPRILAYEQYF
J: TRBJ1-1; size: .; length: 15; V: TRBV30; D: TRBD1; DNA: TGTGCCTGGAGTGTACGTCAGGGGGGGATTACTGAAGCTTTCTTT; CDR3: CAWSVRQGGITEAFF